This paragraph reports one T cell receptor (beta chain). Its antigen is not known. The data originate from a study of STAT5B mutations in CD4+ large granular lymphocyte leukemia. General observations from the study: The CD4+ versus CD8+ T-LGLL clonality difference may reflect limited sample size. Compared with healthy controls (2/35), patient top clones favored TRBV06 (8/27).

Trimming shortened V by 5 bases and J by 9 bases, and 11 bases separated the two germline ends. Germline V lookup: CDR1 SGHAT, CDR2 FQNNGV. This CDR3 spans 12 amino acids. This was a survey-level run. Method: immunoSEQ multiplex PCR; TCRdb's copy keeps in-frame clones and lacks some. The sample lists around 20,000 clones, around 79% occurring once. The receptor's source is a human donor in good health. The sequenced sample consisted of CD4+ T cells from blood buffy coats. The chain joins TRBV11-2 to TRBJ2-1; D not certain. The CDR3 loop is CASSPQSSEQFF. CDR3 bases: TGTGCCAGCAGCCCCCAGTCCTCTGAGCAGTTCTTC.